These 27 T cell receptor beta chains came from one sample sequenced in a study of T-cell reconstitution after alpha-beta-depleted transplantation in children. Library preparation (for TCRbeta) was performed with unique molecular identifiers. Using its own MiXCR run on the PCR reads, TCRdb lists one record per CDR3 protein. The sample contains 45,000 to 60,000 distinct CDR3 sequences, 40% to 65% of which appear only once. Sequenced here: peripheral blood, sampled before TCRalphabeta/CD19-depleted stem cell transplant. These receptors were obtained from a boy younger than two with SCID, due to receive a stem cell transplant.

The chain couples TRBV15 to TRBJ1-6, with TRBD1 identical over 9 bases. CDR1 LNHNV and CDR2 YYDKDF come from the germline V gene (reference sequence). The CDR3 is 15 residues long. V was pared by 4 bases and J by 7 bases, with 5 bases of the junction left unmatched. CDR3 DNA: TGTGCCACCAGCACTAGCGGGACAGGGAATTCACCCCTCCACTTT. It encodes CATSTSGTGNSPLHF. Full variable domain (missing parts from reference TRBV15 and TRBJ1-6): DAMVIQNPRYQVTQFGKPVTLSCSQTLNHNVMYWYQQKSSQAPKLLFHYYDKDFNNEADTPDNFQSRRPNTSFCFLDIRSPGLGDTAMYLCATSTSGTGNSPLHFGNGTRLTVT.

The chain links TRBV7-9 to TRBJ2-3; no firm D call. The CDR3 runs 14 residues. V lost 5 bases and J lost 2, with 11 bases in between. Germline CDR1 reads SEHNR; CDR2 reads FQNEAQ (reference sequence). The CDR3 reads CASSPDKNTDTQYF. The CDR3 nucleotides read TGTGCCAGCAGCCCAGACAAGAACACAGATACGCAGTATTTT.

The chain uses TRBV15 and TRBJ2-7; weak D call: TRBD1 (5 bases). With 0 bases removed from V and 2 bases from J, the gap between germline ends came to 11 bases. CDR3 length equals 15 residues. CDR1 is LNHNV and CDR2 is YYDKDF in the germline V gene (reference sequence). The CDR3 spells CATSREQGETYEQYF. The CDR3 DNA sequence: TGTGCCACCAGCAGAGAGCAGGGCGAGACCTACGAGCAGTACTTC.

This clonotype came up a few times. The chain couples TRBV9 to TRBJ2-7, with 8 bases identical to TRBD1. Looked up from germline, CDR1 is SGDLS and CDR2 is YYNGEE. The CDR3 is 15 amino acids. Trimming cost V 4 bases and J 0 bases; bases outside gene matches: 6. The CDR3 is CASSPSGTGSYEQYF. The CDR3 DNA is TGTGCCAGCAGCCCCTCCGGGACAGGCTCCTACGAGCAGTACTTC. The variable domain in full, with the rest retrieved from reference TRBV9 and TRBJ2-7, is DSGVTQTPKHLITATGQRVTLRCSPRSGDLSVYWYQQSLDQGLQFLIQYYNGEERAKGNILERFSAQQFPDLHSELNLSSLELGDSALYFCASSPSGTGSYEQYFGPGTRLTVT.

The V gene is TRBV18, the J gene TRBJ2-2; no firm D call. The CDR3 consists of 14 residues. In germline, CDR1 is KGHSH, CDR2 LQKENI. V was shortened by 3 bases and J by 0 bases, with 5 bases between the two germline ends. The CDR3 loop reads CASSPLPNTGELFF. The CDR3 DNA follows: TGTGCCAGCTCACCCTTACCGAACACCGGGGAGCTGTTTTTT. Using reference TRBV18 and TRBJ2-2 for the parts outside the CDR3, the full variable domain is NAGVMQNPRHLVRRRGQEARLRCSPMKGHSHVYWYRQLPEEGLKFMVYLQKENIIDESGMPKERFSAEFPKEGPSILRIQQVVRGDSAAYFCASSPLPNTGELFFGEGSRLTVL.

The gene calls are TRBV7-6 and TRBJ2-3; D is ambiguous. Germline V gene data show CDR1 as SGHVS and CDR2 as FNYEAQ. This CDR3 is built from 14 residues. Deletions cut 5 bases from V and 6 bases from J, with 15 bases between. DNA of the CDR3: TGTGCCAGCAGCCTTGGCGGTCGAGGTGATACGCAGTATTTT. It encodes CASSLGGRGDTQYF.

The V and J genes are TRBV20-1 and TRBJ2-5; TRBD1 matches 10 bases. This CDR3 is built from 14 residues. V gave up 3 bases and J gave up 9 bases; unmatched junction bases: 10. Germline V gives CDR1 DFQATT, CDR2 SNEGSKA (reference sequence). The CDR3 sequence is CSARAGQGIEAQYF. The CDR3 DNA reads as TGCAGTGCTAGGGCGGGACAGGGGATCGAGGCCCAGTACTTC.

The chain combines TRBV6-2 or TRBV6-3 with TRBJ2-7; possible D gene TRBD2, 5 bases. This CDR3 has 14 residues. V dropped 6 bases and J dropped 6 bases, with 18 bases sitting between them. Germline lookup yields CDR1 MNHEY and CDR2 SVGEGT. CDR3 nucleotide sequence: TGTGCCAGCAGCCTCGACCCCGAGGGAAGCGAGCAGTACTTC. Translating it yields CASSLDPEGSEQYF.

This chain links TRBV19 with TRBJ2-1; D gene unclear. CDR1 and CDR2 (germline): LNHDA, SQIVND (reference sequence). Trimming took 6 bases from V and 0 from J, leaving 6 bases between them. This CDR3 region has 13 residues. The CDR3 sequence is CASRGLSYNEQFF. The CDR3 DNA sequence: TGTGCCAGTAGAGGCCTCTCCTACAATGAGCAGTTCTTC.

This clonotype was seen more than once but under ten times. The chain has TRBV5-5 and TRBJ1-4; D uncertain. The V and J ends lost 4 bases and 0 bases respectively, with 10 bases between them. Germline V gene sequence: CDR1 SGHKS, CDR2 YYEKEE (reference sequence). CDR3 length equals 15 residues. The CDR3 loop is CASSTRGATNEKLFF. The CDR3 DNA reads TGTGCCAGCAGCACCCGGGGTGCAACTAATGAAAAACTGTTTTTT.

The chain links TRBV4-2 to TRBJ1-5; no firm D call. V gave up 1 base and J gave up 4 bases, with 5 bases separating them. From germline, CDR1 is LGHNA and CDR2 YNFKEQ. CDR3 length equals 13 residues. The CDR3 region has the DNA TGTGCCAGCAGCCAAGGGGGTAATCAGCCCCAGCATTTT. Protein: CASSQGGNQPQHF.

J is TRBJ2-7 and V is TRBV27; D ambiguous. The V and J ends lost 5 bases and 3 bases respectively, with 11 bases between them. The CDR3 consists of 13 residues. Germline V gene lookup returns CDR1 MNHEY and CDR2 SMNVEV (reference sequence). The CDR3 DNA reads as TGTGCCAGCAGTCCCGCCCCTTACTACGAGCAGTACTTC. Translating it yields CASSPAPYYEQYF.

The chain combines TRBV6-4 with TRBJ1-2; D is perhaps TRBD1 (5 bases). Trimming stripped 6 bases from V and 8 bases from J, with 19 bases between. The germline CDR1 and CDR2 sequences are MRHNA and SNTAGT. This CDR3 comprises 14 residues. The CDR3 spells CASRGRDSKGGYTF. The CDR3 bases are TGTGCCAGCAGGGGCCGTGACAGTAAGGGGGGCTACACCTTC.

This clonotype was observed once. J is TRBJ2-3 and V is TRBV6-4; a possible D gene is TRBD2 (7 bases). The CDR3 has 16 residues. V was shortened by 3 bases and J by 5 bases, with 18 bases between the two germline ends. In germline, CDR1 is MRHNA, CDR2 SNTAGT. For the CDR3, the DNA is TGTGCCAGCAGTGATGGTGCGGGGGCCGGGGGAGATACGCAGTATTTT. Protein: CASSDGAGAGGDTQYF.

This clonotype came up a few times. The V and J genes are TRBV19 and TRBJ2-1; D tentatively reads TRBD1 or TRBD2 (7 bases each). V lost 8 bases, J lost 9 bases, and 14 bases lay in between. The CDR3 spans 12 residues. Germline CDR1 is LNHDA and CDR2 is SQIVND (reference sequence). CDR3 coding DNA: TGTGCCAGTCGGGGAGGGGGCGGTGAGCAGTTCTTC. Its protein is CASRGGGGEQFF.

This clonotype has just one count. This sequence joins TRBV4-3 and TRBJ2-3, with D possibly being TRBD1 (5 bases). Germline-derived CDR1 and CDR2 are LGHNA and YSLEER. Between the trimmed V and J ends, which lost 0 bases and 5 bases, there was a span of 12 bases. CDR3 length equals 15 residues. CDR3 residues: CASSQDGRAGDTQYF. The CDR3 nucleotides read TGCGCCAGCAGCCAAGACGGCAGGGCAGGAGATACGCAGTATTTT.

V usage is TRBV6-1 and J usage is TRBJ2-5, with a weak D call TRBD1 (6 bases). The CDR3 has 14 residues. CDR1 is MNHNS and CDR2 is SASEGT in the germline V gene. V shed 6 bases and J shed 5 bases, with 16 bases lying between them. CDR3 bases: TGTGCCAGCAGGCCCGAGACAGGTGACGAGACCCAGTACTTC. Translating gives CASRPETGDETQYF.

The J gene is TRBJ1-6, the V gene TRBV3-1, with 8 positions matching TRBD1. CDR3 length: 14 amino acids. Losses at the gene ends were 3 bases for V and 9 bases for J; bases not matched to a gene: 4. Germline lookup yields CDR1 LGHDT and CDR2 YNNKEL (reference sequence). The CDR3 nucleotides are TGTGCCAGCAGCCACCTCCAGGGGGCTTCACCCCTCCACTTT. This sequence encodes CASSHLQGASPLHF.

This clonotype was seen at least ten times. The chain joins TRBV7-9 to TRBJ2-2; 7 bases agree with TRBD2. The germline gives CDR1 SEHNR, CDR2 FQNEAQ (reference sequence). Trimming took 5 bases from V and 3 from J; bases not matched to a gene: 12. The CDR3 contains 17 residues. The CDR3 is CASSARLAGVYTGELFF. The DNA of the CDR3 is TGTGCCAGCAGCGCTCGGCTTGCGGGGGTCTACACCGGGGAGCTGTTTTTT. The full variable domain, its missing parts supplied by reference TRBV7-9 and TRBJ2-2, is DTGVSQNPRHKITKRGQNVTFRCDPISEHNRLYWYRQTLGQGPEFLTYFQNEAQLEKSRLLSDRFSAERPKGSFSTLEIQRTEQGDSAMYLCASSARLAGVYTGELFFGEGSRLTVL.

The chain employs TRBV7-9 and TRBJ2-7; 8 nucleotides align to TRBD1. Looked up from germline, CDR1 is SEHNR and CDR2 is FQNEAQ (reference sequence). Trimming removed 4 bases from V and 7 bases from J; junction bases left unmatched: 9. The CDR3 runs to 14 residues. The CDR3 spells CASSSGTGDGEQYF. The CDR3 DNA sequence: TGTGCCAGCAGCTCCGGGACAGGTGATGGGGAGCAGTACTTC. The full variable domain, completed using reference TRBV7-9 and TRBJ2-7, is DTGVSQNPRHKITKRGQNVTFRCDPISEHNRLYWYRQTLGQGPEFLTYFQNEAQLEKSRLLSDRFSAERPKGSFSTLEIQRTEQGDSAMYLCASSSGTGDGEQYFGPGTRLTVT.

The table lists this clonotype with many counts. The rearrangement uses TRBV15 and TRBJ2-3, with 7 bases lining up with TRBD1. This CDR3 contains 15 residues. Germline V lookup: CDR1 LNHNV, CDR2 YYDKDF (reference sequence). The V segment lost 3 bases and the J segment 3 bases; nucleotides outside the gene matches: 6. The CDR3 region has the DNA TGTGCCACCAGCAGTCCGTACAGGGGTACAGATACGCAGTATTTT. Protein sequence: CATSSPYRGTDTQYF.

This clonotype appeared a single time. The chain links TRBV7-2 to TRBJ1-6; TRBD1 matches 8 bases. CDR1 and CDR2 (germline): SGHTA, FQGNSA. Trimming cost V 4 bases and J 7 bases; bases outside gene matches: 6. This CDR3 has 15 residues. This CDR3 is CASSYDRGSNSPLHF. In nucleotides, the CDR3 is TGTGCCAGCAGCTATGACAGGGGATCGAATTCACCCCTCCACTTT.

The DNA of the CDR3 is TGCAGCGTTTCTAAGACTAGTGAGCAGTACTTC. It translates to CSVSKTSEQYF. The gene calls are TRBV29-1 and TRBJ2-7, with D tentatively TRBD2 (6 bases). This CDR3 is built from 11 residues. Trimming left V 5 bases short and J 7 bases short, with 12 bases between. Germline V gene sequence: CDR1 SQVTM, CDR2 ANQGSEA.

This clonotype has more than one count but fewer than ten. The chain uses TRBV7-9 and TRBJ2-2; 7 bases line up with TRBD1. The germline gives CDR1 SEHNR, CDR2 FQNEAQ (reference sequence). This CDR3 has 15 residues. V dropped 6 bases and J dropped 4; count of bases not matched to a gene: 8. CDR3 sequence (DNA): TGTGCCAGCAGGTTACCGACAGGGTCCACCGGGGAGCTGTTTTTT. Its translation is CASRLPTGSTGELFF. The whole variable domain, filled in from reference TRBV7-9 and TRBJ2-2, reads DTGVSQNPRHKITKRGQNVTFRCDPISEHNRLYWYRQTLGQGPEFLTYFQNEAQLEKSRLLSDRFSAERPKGSFSTLEIQRTEQGDSAMYLCASRLPTGSTGELFFGEGSRLTVL.

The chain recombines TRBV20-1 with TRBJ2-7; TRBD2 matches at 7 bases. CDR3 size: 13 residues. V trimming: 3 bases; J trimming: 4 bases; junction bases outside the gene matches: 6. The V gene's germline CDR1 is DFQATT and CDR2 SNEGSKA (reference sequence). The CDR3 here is CSASPSGRYEQYF. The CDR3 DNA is TGCAGTGCTAGTCCTAGCGGAAGGTACGAGCAGTACTTC.

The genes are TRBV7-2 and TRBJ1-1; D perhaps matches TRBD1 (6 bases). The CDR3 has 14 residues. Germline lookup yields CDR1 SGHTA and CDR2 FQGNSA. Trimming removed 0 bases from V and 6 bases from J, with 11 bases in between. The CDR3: CASSLAPTGAEAFF. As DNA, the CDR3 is TGTGCCAGCAGCTTAGCCCCGACAGGAGCTGAAGCTTTCTTT.

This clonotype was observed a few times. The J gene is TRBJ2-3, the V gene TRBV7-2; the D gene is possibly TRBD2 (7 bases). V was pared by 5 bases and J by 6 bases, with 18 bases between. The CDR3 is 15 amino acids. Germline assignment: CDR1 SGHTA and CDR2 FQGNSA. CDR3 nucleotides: TGTGCCAGCAGCGTTCCCGCCGCGGGGGCGGATACGCAGTATTTT. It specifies CASSVPAAGADTQYF.